The entry below gives a single T cell receptor (beta chain) sequence along with its context. The antigen remains unidentified. TCRB immunosequencing input was five hundred nanograms of biopsy DNA per sample. Sequenced by immunoSEQ multiplex PCR; TCRdb stores in-frame clones only, minus some. The sample has over 10,000 clones, more than 65% seen once; the top ten hold 8.6%. The sample belongs to a study of T cell repertoires in ileal Crohn's disease. The study, taken as a whole, reports: Clonal expansions were more frequent in active smokers than non-smokers at surgery.

Time point defined: neoterminal ileum biopsy at postoperative endoscopy, about 6 months after surgery. The sample comprised ileal tissue. The receptor was isolated from an adult with Crohn's disease.

The CDR3 protein is CASRQGGNTIYF. The CDR3, as DNA: TGTGCCAGCAGACAGGGTGGAAACACCATATATTTT. The chain couples TRBV7-9 to TRBJ1-3, with D perhaps TRBD1 (6 bases). The germline V gene encodes CDR1 SEHNR and CDR2 FQNEAQ (reference sequence). The CDR3 loop spans 12 amino acids. V dropped 6 bases and J dropped 3 bases, with 6 bases sitting between them.